The 25 T cell receptor beta chains below come from one sample, sequenced in a study of T cells in Graves' hyperthyroidism and ophthalmopathy. TCR beta CDR3 region amplification was performed from RNA transcripts. TCR CDR3 regions were first amplified by RT-PCR with HTBI primers. A single record per CDR3 protein comes from TCRdb applying MiXCR to the multiplex PCR reads. Among 700,000 or so distinct CDR3 sequences, around 17% were seen once, and the ten largest hold around 8%. The specimen sequenced was blood. These receptors were collected from a man aged 18 to 29 with Graves' hyperthyroidism.

This rearrangement joins TRBV28 to TRBJ2-2, with D tentatively TRBD2 (5 bases). Trimming took 3 bases from V and 1 from J, leaving 9 bases between them. From germline, CDR1 is MDHEN and CDR2 SYDVKM. CDR3 length: 15 residues. CDR3 coding DNA: TGTGCCAGCAGTTTCCCGGGGATGAACACCGGGGAGCTGTTTTTT. As protein: CASSFPGMNTGELFF.

This clonotype was seen ten or more times. This chain connects TRBV12-5 to TRBJ2-4; the match to TRBD2 covers 8 bases. The CDR3 spans 15 residues. The germline CDR1 and CDR2 sequences are LGHNT and FRNRAP. Trimming at V came to 4 bases and at J to 8 bases, leaving 10 bases not matched to a gene. CDR3 in DNA: TGTGCTAGTGGTTCGCAAAGCCCCGGGAGGGACATTCAGTACTTC. Amino acids: CASGSQSPGRDIQYF.

The table lists this clonotype with many counts. The chain uses TRBV28 and TRBJ1-3; D is possibly TRBD1 (5 bases). The CDR3 length is 14 residues. The germline V and J ends were trimmed by 8 bases and 0 bases, with 11 bases remaining between them. Germline lookup yields CDR1 MDHEN and CDR2 SYDVKM. This CDR3 is CASGGTVSGNTIYF. The CDR3 DNA follows: TGTGCCAGCGGTGGGACGGTCTCTGGAAACACCATATATTTT.

This clonotype was seen a few times. This chain joins TRBV20-1 and TRBJ2-7, with D perhaps TRBD1 or TRBD2 (5 bases each). The CDR3 totals 14 residues. Germline CDR1 DFQATT, CDR2 SNEGSKA (reference sequence). The germline V and J ends were trimmed by 0 bases and 4 bases, with 13 bases remaining between them. This CDR3 is CSARDGGWSYEQYF. The CDR3 nucleotides read TGCAGTGCTAGAGATGGGGGATGGTCGTACGAGCAGTACTTC.

This clonotype turned up a few times. This chain joins TRBV12-5 and TRBJ1-2; 9 bases are a match to TRBD1. V shed 2 bases and J 6 bases; nucleotides not matched to a gene: 13. CDR3 size: 17 residues. CDR1 LGHNT and CDR2 FRNRAP come from the germline V gene. Here the CDR3 DNA reads TGTGCTAGTGGTTTGTTCCTAATACAGGGGGCGCATGATGGCTACACCTTC. The encoded protein is CASGLFLIQGAHDGYTF. Full variable domain (missing parts from reference TRBV12-5 and TRBJ1-2): DARVTQTPRHKVTEMGQEVTMRCQPILGHNTVFWYRQTMMQGLELLAYFRNRAPLDDSGMPKDRFSAEMPDATLATLKIQPSEPRDSAVYFCASGLFLIQGAHDGYTFGSGTRLTVV.

At least ten counts were recorded for this clonotype. V usage is TRBV28 and J usage is TRBJ2-1; D uncertain. Trimming shortened V by 4 bases and J by 7 bases, and 17 bases separated the two germline ends. The CDR3 has 15 residues. Per the germline V gene, CDR1 is MDHEN and CDR2 is SYDVKM. This chain's CDR3 is CASSSRRGDLNEQFF. Written as DNA, the CDR3 is TGTGCCAGCAGTTCCCGTCGAGGAGATTTAAATGAGCAGTTCTTC.

The chain combines TRBV11-2 with TRBJ1-4, with D hard to call. V lost 2 bases and J lost 12, with 7 bases in between. CDR1 SGHAT and CDR2 FQNNGV come from the germline V gene. The CDR3 sequence is 11 residues long. The CDR3 region is CASSLSEELFF. The CDR3, as DNA: TGTGCCAGCAGCTTATCGGAGGAACTGTTTTTT.

This clonotype has ten or more counts. This chain uses TRBV7-2 with TRBJ2-7, with 7 bases aligning to TRBD2. There are 14 residues in the CDR3. Germline-derived CDR1 and CDR2 are SGHTA and FQGNSA. The V segment lost 1 base and the J segment 6 bases; nucleotides outside the gene matches: 6. CDR3 amino acids: CASSLGGSSVEQYF. As DNA, the CDR3 is TGTGCCAGCAGCTTAGGCGGGAGTTCTGTCGAGCAGTACTTC.

Ten or more counts support this clonotype. The chain has TRBV28 and TRBJ2-3; D remains ambiguous. The CDR3 length is 13 residues. Germline V gene lookup returns CDR1 MDHEN and CDR2 SYDVKM. With 7 bases removed from V and 8 bases from J, the gap between germline ends came to 16 bases. CDR3 coding DNA: TGTGCCAGCATCCTAGGACGTTCGGGTACGCAGTATTTT. It codes for CASILGRSGTQYF.

The chain combines TRBV20-1 with TRBJ2-7; TRBD2 aligns across 10 bases. Germline trimming cut 8 bases from V and 6 bases from J; bases unmatched to any gene: 16. Germline CDR1 DFQATT, CDR2 SNEGSKA (reference sequence). This CDR3 has 15 residues. CDR3 nucleotide sequence: TGCAGTAGTATGGGGACTAGCGAGAGCCCCTGCGAGCAGTACTTC. Protein sequence: CSSMGTSESPCEQYF.

This clonotype was picked up many times. The gene calls are TRBV12-5 and TRBJ2-7, with 11 bases identical to TRBD2. CDR3 length: 16 amino acids. V shed 1 base, J shed 4 bases, and the junction held 6 bases outside the gene matches. Looked up from germline, CDR1 is LGHNT and CDR2 is FRNRAP. Written as DNA, the CDR3 is TGTGCTAGTGGTTTGGGGCTAGCGGGAGGCTGGTACGAGCAGTACTTC. Its translation is CASGLGLAGGWYEQYF.

This chain joins TRBV5-1 and TRBJ2-3; D unclear. The length of the CDR3 is 15 residues. V was pared by 0 bases and J by 4 bases, with 12 bases between. Per the germline V gene, CDR1 is SGHRS and CDR2 is YFSETQ. CDR3 sequence: CASSLEGLTSDTQYF. Here the CDR3 DNA reads TGCGCCAGCAGCTTGGAGGGCTTAACGTCAGATACGCAGTATTTT.

V usage is TRBV20-1 and J usage is TRBJ2-1; D might be TRBD2 (5 bases). The CDR3 is 14 amino acids. Germline V gene sequence: CDR1 DFQATT, CDR2 SNEGSKA (reference sequence). The ends were cut back, 3 bases at V and 5 bases at J, with 14 bases in the middle. For the CDR3, the DNA is TGCAGTGCTAGGGGAGCCCTGAAGAACAATGAGCAGTTCTTC. As protein: CSARGALKNNEQFF.

There are many counts of this clonotype. This rearrangement joins TRBV12-3 or TRBV12-4 to TRBJ1-1; D not resolved. This CDR3 has 11 residues. Trimming took 4 bases from V and 8 from J, leaving 8 bases between them. DNA of the CDR3: TGTGCCAGCAGTTATCTGGGCGAAGCTTTCTTT. This encodes CASSYLGEAFF.

The chain has TRBV30 and TRBJ2-3; 9 bases agree with TRBD2. The CDR3 has 14 amino acids. Per the germline V gene, CDR1 is GTSNPN and CDR2 is SVGIG (reference sequence). V lost 7 bases, J lost 4 bases, and 9 bases stayed unmatched. CDR3 region: CASRVAGESDTQYF. In DNA, the CDR3 is TGTGCCTCCCGAGTAGCGGGAGAGTCAGATACGCAGTATTTT. The whole variable domain, remainder taken from reference TRBV30 and TRBJ2-3, is SQTIHQWPATLVQPVGSPLSLECTVEGTSNPNLYWYRQAAGRGLQLLFYSVGIGQISSEVPQNLSASRPQDRQFILSSKKLLLSDSGFYLCASRVAGESDTQYFGPGTRLTVL.

This clonotype has just a few counts. The chain has TRBV20-1 and TRBJ1-2; D is undetermined. Germline lookup yields CDR1 DFQATT and CDR2 SNEGSKA (reference sequence). This CDR3 is built from 15 residues. Between the trimmed V and J ends, which lost 6 bases and 1 base, there was a span of 18 bases. The CDR3 DNA reads TGCAGTGCCCCGGCCGGCGTCGGGGTTAACTATGGCTACACCTTC. Translating it yields CSAPAGVGVNYGYTF.

This clonotype was found many times. The V gene is TRBV7-2, the J gene TRBJ1-1; TRBD1 might be the D (5 bases). Germline V gene lookup returns CDR1 SGHTA and CDR2 FQGNSA. The CDR3 runs to 14 residues. V was shortened by 7 bases and J by 8 bases, with 20 bases between the two germline ends. CDR3 region: CASTSRGRLGEAFF. DNA of the CDR3: TGTGCCAGCACCTCGAGGGGCAGATTAGGAGAAGCTTTCTTT. Full variable domain (missing parts from reference TRBV7-2 and TRBJ1-1): GAGVSQSPSNKVTEKGKDVELRCDPISGHTALYWYRQSLGQGLEFLIYFQGNSAPDKSGLPSDRFSAERTGGSVSTLTIQRTQQEDSAVYLCASTSRGRLGEAFFGQGTRLTVV.

This clonotype was detected only once. CDR3 sequence reads: CASRSHWGNQPQHF. CDR3 nucleotides: TGTGCCAGCAGAAGTCACTGGGGAAATCAGCCCCAGCATTTT. This sequence joins TRBV5-6 and TRBJ1-5; no clear D. The CDR3 runs to 14 residues. The germline gives CDR1 SGHDT, CDR2 YYEEEE. The V and J ends lost 5 bases and 4 bases respectively, with 13 bases between them.

This chain links TRBV19 with TRBJ1-5; perhaps TRBD1 as D (5 bases). Germline CDR1 reads LNHDA; CDR2 reads SQIVND (reference sequence). This CDR3 region has 14 residues. Between the trimmed V and J ends, which lost 0 bases and 7 bases, there was a span of 10 bases. CDR3 sequence reads: CASSIDATDQPQHF. The CDR3 DNA sequence: TGTGCCAGTAGTATAGATGCGACAGACCAGCCCCAGCATTTT.

This clonotype was counted at least ten times. The V call is TRBV27, the J call TRBJ2-2; weak D call: TRBD1 (6 bases). The CDR3 consists of 16 residues. Trimming took off 5 bases at V and 1 base at J, with 14 bases between the two ends. The germline gives CDR1 MNHEY, CDR2 SMNVEV (reference sequence). The CDR3 nucleotides read TGTGCCAGCAGTCCCAGGGGTCCCATGAACACCGGGGAGCTGTTTTTT. Its protein product is CASSPRGPMNTGELFF.

A few counts support this clonotype. This may arise from a read error, as a much more abundant clone is one base away. The chain couples TRBV20-1 to TRBJ2-1, with TRBD2 as a possible D gene (5 bases). Germline CDR1 reads DFQATT; CDR2 reads SNEGSKA (reference sequence). The germline V and J ends were trimmed by 2 bases and 4 bases, with 24 bases remaining between them. The CDR3 length is 18 residues. CDR3 coding DNA: TGCAGTGCTAGATTCTCCCGCCAAGCGGCGCGAAGGTACAATGAGCAGTTCTTC. Its protein product is CSARFSRQAARRYNEQFF.

This clonotype was seen only a few times. The J gene is TRBJ2-1, the V gene TRBV20-1, with 7 bases identical to TRBD2. From germline, CDR1 is DFQATT and CDR2 SNEGSKA (reference sequence). The CDR3 extends over 13 amino acids. The V gene end was trimmed by 0 bases and the J gene end by 5 bases; junction bases not matched to a gene: 1. The CDR3 DNA reads as TGCAGTGCTAGAGAGGGACTAAACAATGAGCAGTTCTTC. It is translated as CSAREGLNNEQFF.

V is TRBV11-3 and J is TRBJ2-2; D uncertain. Trimming left V 0 bases short and J 6 bases short, with 5 bases between. Per the germline V gene, CDR1 is SGHNT and CDR2 is YENEEA. The CDR3 runs to 13 residues. As DNA, the CDR3 is TGTGCCAGCAGCTTAGAGTCCCCCGGGGAGCTGTTTTTT. Translating gives CASSLESPGELFF.

This clonotype was seen a few times. V usage is TRBV29-1 and J usage is TRBJ2-1; D uncertain. V was cut by 4 bases and J by 8 bases, with 15 bases left in between. This CDR3 spans 13 amino acids. The germline CDR1 and CDR2 sequences are SQVTM and ANQGSEA. Here the CDR3 DNA reads TGCAGCGTTGTCCGCAAGGGTGGTTATGAGCAGTTCTTC. It is translated as CSVVRKGGYEQFF.

This clonotype was detected only a few times. The genes are TRBV5-8 and TRBJ2-6, with TRBD1 matching 10 bases. The trim removed 4 bases at V and 5 bases at J, leaving 9 bases unmatched. Per germline, CDR1 SGHTS and CDR2 YDEGEE. CDR3 size: 17 residues. The DNA of the CDR3 is TGTGCCAGCAGCCCCGGGACAGGGGCCCCGAGGGCCAACGTCCTGACTTTC. As protein: CASSPGTGAPRANVLTF.